The sequence of this T cell receptor beta chain was determined in a study of cytomegalovirus exposure and HLA in healthy donors (dated by TCRdb to about 2017). With regard to the full study: An earlier analysis of more than 550 of the donors reported around 280 Gb of sequence data and 117 million unique TCR beta sequences obtained from some 200 million T cells. Approximately 310 gigabases of sequencing data and roughly 81 million unique TCR sequences made up an early release that covered approximately 620 HLA-typed donors. Among the roughly 380 genotyped donors, approximately 81% belonged to the genetic ancestry cluster associated with self-reported Caucasian donors. The study was designed to test whether signatures of past pathogen exposure could be identified by cataloging public T cell receptors. The study profiled the T cell repertoires of under 850 subjects by immunosequencing and related them to cytomegalovirus serostatus. A separate validation cohort of roughly 120 different subjects was used in addition to the roughly 670-subject first cohort. To predict cytomegalovirus infection status, the study brought together high-throughput TCR immunosequencing, statistical association of individual TCRs with disease status, and machine learning. A later analysis re-analyzed previously published TCR beta repertoires from 650 to 800 donors and added high-resolution HLA genotyping to study TCR occurrence patterns. In the later analysis, no new phenotypic data were used to find candidate immune exposures; instead, reliance was placed on TCR beta sequences and their occurrence across donors. In an earlier analysis of about 590 of the donors, high-throughput TCR beta sequencing was used to judge whether each TCR beta V gene segment behaved as functional or pseudogenic. Donor age, sex, ethnicity and CMV serostatus were compiled together with the repertoire data. A later genetic analysis took genome-wide SNP genotypes for about 65% of the 666 donors and used that subset as a discovery cohort. All discovery cohort repertoires had been generated on a single sequencing platform. Both class I and class II loci were covered by HLA typing, at four-digit resolution. Typing coverage differed by locus: A, B, C, DRB1 and DQB1 were typed in about 620-630 donors, DQA1 in 500 to 550, DPA1 in around 580, and DPB1 in 450 to 490. Roughly five DR-DQ haplotypes were handled as single units for association and clustering because linkage in the cohort was strong. Across approximately 400 genotyped donors of the cohort, an average of about 240,000 unique TCR beta nucleotide sequences per donor were sequenced, and 15% to 20% of those sequences were non-productive. On the study overall, not on this receptor specifically: When HLA alleles, especially DR and DQ, strongly co-occurred, attributing TCR associations to individual alleles was difficult. A later analysis found that most CMV-associated TCR beta chains appeared HLA-restricted, with HLA associations seemingly driven largely by CMV exposure. HLA typing was unavailable for some donors at each locus, so association tests used only the typed subset. Some 16 rarely observed V segments, including chromosome 9 orphons, were excluded from the earlier analysis of about 500 of the donors because counts were too low. Most TCR sequences were seen in very few donors, while some public TCRs were found in many individuals. Sequencing depth was assumed to be roughly uniform across donors in the presence/absence analyses, though that assumption may not hold. According to a later analysis, parvovirus B19, influenza, CMV and Epstein-Barr virus appeared linked to several top co-occurrence clusters. In vitro tests confirmed that a few of the cytomegalovirus-associated TCR beta chains recognize cytomegalovirus antigens. CMV serostatus was the only immune exposure information available for the cohort. In a later genetic analysis, fewer N-insertions in productive TCRs were reported among donors in an Asian-associated ancestry cluster than the 666-donor mean. A later analysis found that HLA-associated TCR beta chains were more clonally expanded and had lower generation probabilities than equally common non-associated chains. An association between a missense DCLRE1C variant and V-gene and J-gene trimming of TCR beta chains was found in a later genetic analysis and replicated in an independent cohort. A later analysis associated about 17,000 TCR beta sequences with specific HLA alleles at a false discovery rate of 0.05. It was suggested by the authors that the approach could potentially be generalized to other disease states and immunological phenotypes. A total of some 180 TCR beta chains were listed by the study as associated with cytomegalovirus. The cohort was sequenced for TCR beta chains only, and without alpha or paired-chain data the features that could be detected were limited. A further reported finding was that TCR beta sequences accurately predicted the HLA-A and HLA-B alleles for most subjects in the first cohort. Broadly in line with IMGT annotations, most TCR beta V segments showed up in productive rearrangements about 87% or about 30% of the time in an earlier analysis of around 600 of the donors. In a later analysis, TCR association rates were found to vary across HLA loci, with the most associated TCRs seen for DRB1 alleles and the fewest for HLA-C alleles. The classifier was reported to diagnose cytomegalovirus status with high specificity and sensitivity in both the original cohort and the validation cohort. A cluster of highly shared sequence variants was judged likely to be a technical artifact of the sequencing pipeline. Linkage disequilibrium might explain the correlated functional status among segregating V segments, but an unknown experimental factor could not be excluded. Some IMGT-functional V segments, including TRBV6-2 and TRBV6-3, could not be distinguished by the 87-base-pair reads and were therefore excluded.

Libraries were built with the immunoSEQ multiplex PCR assay. For the multiplex PCR, a mixture combining 60 forward primers for TCR Vbeta segments and 13 reverse primers for TCR Jbeta segments was used. The CDR3 region of rearranged TCR beta genes was amplified from genomic DNA with a multiplex PCR assay. On the Illumina HiSeq System, the amplified TCR beta libraries were sequenced as 87-base-pair reads. The study's own analysis went as follows. Across the 700 or so repertoires, a later analysis counted 78 million or so unique TCR beta chains, roughly 11 million of which were shared by at least two donors. To remove PCR and sequencing errors, raw reads were error-corrected and collapsed into unique sequences using a nearest-neighbor algorithm that merged closely related sequences. CDR3 sequences were aligned to IMGT reference sequences to assign V, D and J gene segments. For a sequence to be retained, at least a six-nucleotide match to both a V gene segment and a J gene segment was required. A rearrangement was called productive if the CDR3 had no stop codons and remained in frame with V and J, and every other rearrangement was called non-productive. CDR3 was defined according to IMGT convention as the region running from the second conserved V-encoded cysteine to the conserved J-encoded phenylalanine. The earlier analysis of 587 of the donors excluded sequences that lacked an unambiguous match to a single V gene segment. In an earlier analysis of some 590 of the donors, a V segment was called functional when productive rearrangements were above 56.7%, and segregating when the standard deviation between donors exceeded 5%. To diagnose cytomegalovirus status from the catalog of TCR beta chain sequences, a statistical classification framework was built. In a later analysis, V and J genes were assigned by comparing TCR nucleotide sequences against IMGT/GENE-DB human TR gene sequences. A later analysis assigned CDR3 sequences and most-parsimonious VDJ recombination scenarios with the TCRdist pipeline. In a later analysis, every TCR beta chain was defined by the combination of its CDR3 amino acid sequence and its V-gene family, and reads without a unique V-gene family were dropped. In a later analysis, around 650 highly shared, low-generation-probability nucleotide sequences were removed to address suspected cross-contamination and a sequencing artifact. A later analysis calculated a clonal expansion index for each public chain from normalized within-repertoire ranks of inferred template counts. In a later analysis, generation probabilities were computed using a VDJ recombination model fitted to out-of-frame rearrangements, and the results were checked against IGoR. In a later analysis, TCR-TCR, TCR-HLA and TCR-CMV co-occurrence was scored with hypergeometric tests, and a repertoire-size bias correction was applied to TCR pairs. To estimate false discovery rates, a later analysis permuted the HLA or CMV assignments 20 times. In a later analysis, co-occurring TCRs were grouped using DBSCAN, with TCRdist sequence similarity added in when clustering inside HLA-allele-positive subsets. Repertoires with fewer than 30,000 or more than 120,000 public chains were left out of co-occurrence clustering, as were five repertoires with anomalous nucleotide sharing. TCRdb holds this immuneACCESS table with in-frame rearrangements only. Some clones are missing; in checked studies, unresolved V genes explain under half, and the rest has no known cause. The DNA was the basis for D and trimming; V, J and clone size are from that table. The sample data list 55,000 to 80,000 clones, and 65% to 70% of these were observed just once. In total, the top ten clones hold about a fifth of the sample.

The CDR3 starts with the cysteine, ends with the phenylalanine, and has 15 residues. Only the CDR3 DNA is retained, 45 bases long and in frame from the first base. The germline V and J ends show losses of 3 bases and 4 bases respectively, and no gene match explains 5 bases of the junction. The germline V gene gives CDR1 as LGHNA and CDR2 as YSLEER. The cohort comprised 670 or so healthy bone marrow donors. Cohort members were all nominally healthy when sampled, although unrecorded immune exposures were likely present. The donor was CMV seropositive and belonged to the group of around 300 seropositive cohort members. A peripheral blood sample was provided by each donor, and peripheral blood mononuclear cells were used for TCR beta sequencing. The Qiagen DNeasy Blood Extraction Kit was used to extract genomic DNA from the blood cell samples. Turning to this clone: No antigen is known for it. The input lacks base qualities; no much larger clone sits a single base away.

This chain is built from TRBV4-3 and TRBJ2-3, with 9 middle bases fitting TRBD2. The receptor was derived from a man aged 40-49 years in good health and CMV-seropositive. Material: PBMCs. CDR3 reads: CASSHLAGASDTQYF. Here is the DNA: TGCGCCAGCAGCCATTTAGCGGGGGCCTCAGATACGCAGTATTTT.